Sequencing of this T cell receptor beta chain was carried out in a study of blood T cell repertoires in COVID-19. Study at large: Acute-phase and convalescent COVID-19 samples originated in the United States, Italy and Spain. Sample material is recorded as cDNA or gDNA derived from T cells, B-cell-depleted T cells, or PBMCs.

The CDR3 has 12 residues. V lost 6 bases, J lost 7 bases, and 13 bases lay in between. Authors' methods: Quantification of nucleated cells was approximated via reference gene primer amplification. Some clones are missing from TCRdb's copy, which holds only in-frame ones; the method was immunoSEQ multiplex PCR. V, J and clone size are taken as reported in that table, and D and trimming were inferred from the DNA itself. Seen here are 70,000 or so clones, around nine tenths observed once, and the top ten hold approximately 20%. The sequence was collected from a woman older than 75 with acute or convalescent COVID-19. The gene calls are TRBV12-3 or TRBV12-4 and TRBJ2-7; D may be TRBD1 (6 bases). The sequencing input was peripheral blood. Here the CDR3 reads CASRGDNLEQYF. CDR3 DNA: TGTGCCAGCAGAGGGGACAACCTGGAGCAGTACTTC.